This T cell receptor (beta chain) appears in the sequencing data of a study of T cell responses to AZD1222 COVID-19 vaccine. Worth noting for this clone: As yet, its antigen is unknown.

The V end lost 9 bases, the J end lost 3 bases, and 12 bases lay between the germline ends. The CDR3 runs 13 residues. Per the germline V gene, CDR1 is MNHEY and CDR2 is SVGAGI. TCRdb keeps only in-frame clones here, not all; method: immunoSEQ multiplex PCR. The repertoire holds roughly 72,000 clones, with around 89% as singletons. Study-level findings and limits: Baseline serology detected seropositivity in only six or seven AZD1222 recipients.

V usage is TRBV6-5 and J usage is TRBJ1-5; D uncertain. The sample consisted of peripheral blood, taken 28 days after the second dose of the MenACWY control vaccine. The clonotype originates from an adult who received the MenACWY meningococcal vaccine as a control. The CDR3 DNA reads TGTGCCAGTTTGAGCCGAGCCAATCAGCCCCAGCATTTT. Protein product: CASLSRANQPQHF.